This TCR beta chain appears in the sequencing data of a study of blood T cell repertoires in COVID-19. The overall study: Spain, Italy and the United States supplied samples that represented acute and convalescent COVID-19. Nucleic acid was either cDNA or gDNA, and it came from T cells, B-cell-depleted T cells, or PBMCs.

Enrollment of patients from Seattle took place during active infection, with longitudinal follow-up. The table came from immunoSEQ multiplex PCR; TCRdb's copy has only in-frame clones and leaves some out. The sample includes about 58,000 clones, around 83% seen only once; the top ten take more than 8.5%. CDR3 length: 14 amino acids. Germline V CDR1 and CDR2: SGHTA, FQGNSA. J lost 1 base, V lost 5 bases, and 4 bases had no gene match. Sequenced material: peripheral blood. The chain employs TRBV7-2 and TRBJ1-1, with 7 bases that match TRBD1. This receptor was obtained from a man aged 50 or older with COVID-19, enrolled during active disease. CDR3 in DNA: TGTGCCAGCAGCAGACAGGGCCCGAACACTGAAGCTTTCTTT. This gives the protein CASSRQGPNTEAFF.